This TCR beta chain was sequenced during a study of T cells after yellow fever vaccination. Germline lookup yields CDR1 SGHTA and CDR2 FQGNSA. The CDR3 extends over 12 amino acids. V gave up 7 bases and J gave up 6 bases, with 13 bases separating them. Each CDR3 protein is one row after TCRdb ran MiXCR on the 5' RACE reads. The sample holds some 110,000 distinct CDR3 sequences; approximately 8.4% are singletons and the top ten take 25%. The rearrangement joins TRBV7-2 to TRBJ2-7, with D possibly TRBD1 on 5 matching bases. The sequence came from a man aged 30 to 39 who received the YFV17D yellow fever vaccine. The source material was CD8+ T cells sorted from PBMCs, sampled 45 days after the yellow fever booster vaccination. The CDR3 reads CASTSQGSEQYF. The CDR3 DNA is TGTGCCAGCACTTCTCAGGGTTCCGAGCAGTACTTC.